This T cell receptor (beta chain) was captured in a study of cytomegalovirus exposure and HLA in healthy donors. The overall study: The roughly 700 first-cohort repertoires shared a platform with the approximately 120 validation repertoires, as reported in a later analysis. Study results and caveats: The majority of TCR sequences were rare, yet some public TCRs appeared in many donors. Associated with cytomegalovirus, according to the listing, were around 160 TCR beta chains. Clusters of TCRs from the first cohort tended to co-occur in the 90 to 150 validation repertoires (as a later analysis found).

As regards this clone: Its target is not known.

Using immunoSEQ multiplex PCR, the repertoire was profiled, and TCRdb retains in-frame clones only, with some absent. The sample records around 300,000 clones, around nine tenths being singletons. This TCR derives from a woman aged 18-35 years in good health and CMV-seronegative. The sample consisted of PBMCs.

The CDR3 DNA reads as TGTGCCAGCAGTGAACTAGCGGGAGACACCGGGGAGCTGTTTTTT. Amino acids: CASSELAGDTGELFF. The chain recombines TRBV6-1 with TRBJ2-2; 10 nucleotides align to TRBD2. V was clipped by 2 bases and J by 3 bases; unmatched bases: 0. CDR1 is MNHNS and CDR2 is SASEGT in the germline V gene. This CDR3 is built from 15 residues.